These 10 T cell receptor beta chains share one sample of origin, sequenced in a study of T cells after yellow fever vaccination (dated by TCRdb to between 2018 and 2020). According to the study, the label for this sample's treatment or condition signals: live attenuated yellow fever vaccine strain. Receptors were amplified or captured by 5' RACE. This sample was sequenced with an Illumina HiSeq 2500. The public reads were reprocessed in TCRdb via fastp at Q25 and MiXCR, keeping in-frame beta chains. Duplicate CDR3 protein sequences are folded into a single record with the most common DNA and genes. This sample is represented by more than 450,000 distinct CDR3 sequences; 20% to 25% of them were singletons. The top ten hold approximately 15% of the sample. The starting material was PBMCs, obtained less than 25 days after the first yellow fever vaccination. These receptor sequences come from a man aged 18 to 30 who received the YFV17D yellow fever vaccine.

The table lists this clonotype with a few counts. The chain has TRBV10-3 and TRBJ1-1; 7 bases fit TRBD1. CDR3 length equals 15 residues. The germline V gene encodes CDR1 ENHRY and CDR2 SYGVKD. Trimming cost V 5 bases and J 2 bases; bases outside gene matches: 8. Written as DNA, the CDR3 is TGTGCCATCAGTCCAAAGACAGGGATTAACACTGAAGCTTTCTTT. Its protein is CAISPKTGINTEAFF.

CDR3 sequence reads: CASSSGTSGGWIEQFF. The CDR3 DNA reads TGTGCCAGCAGCTCCGGGACTAGCGGGGGGTGGATTGAGCAGTTCTTC. The chain has TRBV11-2 and TRBJ2-1; 15 bases match TRBD2. The CDR3 spans 16 residues. Germline trimming cut 4 bases from V and 9 bases from J; bases unmatched to any gene: 7. Germline V gene data show CDR1 as SGHAT and CDR2 as FQNNGV.

Many counts were recorded for this clonotype. This chain links TRBV29-1 with TRBJ2-7; D is uncertain. The V end was cut by 6 bases, the J end by 4 bases, with 19 bases between. Germline assignment: CDR1 SQVTM and CDR2 ANQGSEA. CDR3 length equals 14 residues. The CDR3 reads CSVAVWTDFYEQYF. The CDR3 coding sequence is TGCAGCGTGGCCGTGTGGACGGATTTTTACGAGCAGTACTTC.

The chain links TRBV7-9 to TRBJ1-1; D is possibly TRBD1 (5 bases). Germline V gene lookup returns CDR1 SEHNR and CDR2 FQNEAQ (reference sequence). The CDR3 runs 15 residues. Trimming shortened V by 7 bases and J by 0 bases, and 15 bases separated the two germline ends. The CDR3 loop reads CASTARGVMNTEAFF. For the CDR3, the DNA is TGTGCCAGCACCGCCCGGGGGGTGATGAACACTGAAGCTTTCTTT.

V and J are TRBV7-2 and TRBJ1-2; 9 bases map to TRBD1. V was clipped by 3 bases and J by 6 bases; unmatched bases: 8. Germline-derived CDR1 and CDR2 are SGHTA and FQGNSA. The CDR3 is made up of 15 amino acids. CDR3 protein: CASSFQDRGLDGYTF. CDR3 DNA: TGTGCCAGCAGCTTCCAGGACAGGGGTCTAGATGGCTACACCTTC.

There are a few counts of this clonotype. V is TRBV4-1 and J is TRBJ1-5; D gene uncertain. The V and J ends lost 1 base and 0 bases respectively, with 7 bases between them. This CDR3 contains 15 residues. Germline lookup yields CDR1 MGHRA and CDR2 YSYEKL. The CDR3 DNA follows: TGCGCCAGCAGCCAAGGGCCTGATAGCAATCAGCCCCAGCATTTT. It encodes CASSQGPDSNQPQHF.

This clonotype has just a few counts. V gene TRBV18 combines with J gene TRBJ2-6, with D hard to call. V dropped 6 bases and J dropped 6 bases, with 6 bases sitting between them. The germline gives CDR1 KGHSH, CDR2 LQKENI. This CDR3 has 12 amino acids. The CDR3 is CASSPEANVLTF. The CDR3 region has the DNA TGTGCCAGCTCCCCCGAGGCCAACGTCCTGACTTTC.

This clonotype was picked up many times. The chain has TRBV5-1 and TRBJ2-3; D is perhaps TRBD2 (7 bases). Germline CDR1 reads SGHRS; CDR2 reads YFSETQ. V was cut by 2 bases and J by 5 bases, with 12 bases left in between. The CDR3 has 14 amino acids. CDR3 protein: CASSLGGAQDTQYF. The CDR3 bases are TGCGCCAGCAGCTTAGGGGGGGCCCAAGATACGCAGTATTTT.

The chain uses TRBV14 and TRBJ2-3; no firm D call. Germline CDR1 and CDR2: SGHDN and FVKESK. V lost 2 bases and J 2 bases, leaving 2 bases between the germline ends. The CDR3 contains 12 residues. CDR3 protein: CASSQLTDTQYF. CDR3 in DNA: TGTGCCAGCAGCCAACTCACAGATACGCAGTATTTT.

The chain is built from TRBV4-2 and TRBJ2-2, with a weak D call TRBD2 (6 bases). This CDR3 is built from 17 residues. Germline-derived CDR1 and CDR2 are LGHNA and YNFKEQ. V was clipped by 0 bases and J by 2 bases, with 13 bases between them. The CDR3 here is CASSQDYGLYNTGELFF. In DNA form, the CDR3 reads TGTGCCAGCAGCCAAGATTACGGACTATACAACACCGGGGAGCTGTTTTTT.